A selection of T cell receptor beta chains follows, all from one sample in a study of blood T cell repertoires in COVID-19. Some clones are missing from TCRdb's copy, which holds only in-frame ones; the method was immunoSEQ multiplex PCR. The sample contains 99,000 or so clones, 80% to 90% of which appear only once. Sequencing was carried out using peripheral blood. These receptors all come from a man in his fifties or sixties with COVID-19, enrolled during active disease. Both conserved end residues are part of each CDR3. Each record gives: clone size, J gene, V gene, D gene, CDR3 protein, CDR3 DNA. D genes are given only for firm matches. Clone size, where shown, is once, few, many, or a class for clones that have expanded.

>NA|TRBJ1-5|TRBV23-1|TRBD1
CASSQGDRGSQPQHF
TGCGCCAGCAGTCAGGGCGACAGGGGAAGTCAGCCCCAGCATTTT
>NA|TRBJ2-7|TRBV5-1|TRBD1
CASSFTGVDEQYF
TGCGCCAGCAGCTTTACAGGGGTGGACGAGCAGTACTTC
>NA|TRBJ2-5|TRBV19|TRBD2
CASTGGGQETQYF
TGTGCCAGCACTGGGGGGGGTCAAGAGACCCAGTACTTC
>once|TRBJ1-5|TRBV19|NA
CASSLRTASNQPQHF
TGTGCCAGTAGTCTGCGGACAGCTAGCAATCAGCCCCAGCATTTT
>NA|TRBJ1-2|TRBV7-8|NA
CASSLASGDPLTSGYTF
TGTGCCAGCAGCTTAGCATCAGGGGACCCACTTACAAGCGGCTACACCTTC
>NA|TRBJ1-1|TRBV5-4|NA
CASSPNLGTGDLEAFF
TGTGCCAGCAGCCCAAATCTTGGAACAGGCGACCTTGAAGCTTTCTTT
>NA|TRBJ1-6|TRBV9|TRBD1
CASSAQPTGVSPLHF
TGTGCCAGCAGCGCCCAACCGACAGGGGTTTCACCCCTCCACTTT
>NA|TRBJ2-4|TRBV7-2|TRBD1
CASSPGQQKNIQYF
TGTGCCAGCAGCCCGGGACAGCAAAAAAACATTCAGTACTTC
>NA|TRBJ1-1|TRBV4-2|NA
CASSQGPTATGTEAFF
TGTGCCAGCAGCCAAGGCCCGACGGCAACGGGCACTGAAGCTTTCTTT
>NA|TRBJ1-5|TRBV10-2|NA
CASSGSRTRENYSNQPQHF
TGCGCCAGCAGTGGATCTCGGACACGAGAAAATTATAGCAATCAGCCCCAGCATTTT
>NA|TRBJ1-6|TRBV30|NA
CAWSVQTSSYNSPLHF
TGTGCCTGGAGTGTACAGACGAGCTCCTATAATTCACCCCTCCACTTT
>few|TRBJ2-3|TRBV5-1|TRBD2
CASSPGLAITDTQYF
TGCGCCAGCAGCCCCGGACTAGCGATCACAGATACGCAGTATTTT
>NA|TRBJ1-1|TRBV7-8|NA
CASSSDTQNTEAFF
TGTGCCAGCAGCTCGGACACCCAGAACACTGAAGCTTTCTTT
>NA|TRBJ2-7|TRBV6-6|TRBD1
CASSPRQGAYEQYF
TGTGCCAGCAGTCCCCGACAGGGGGCCTACGAGCAGTACTTC
>NA|TRBJ2-1|TRBV9|TRBD1
CASSVEQGVNEQFF
TGTGCCAGCAGCGTAGAACAGGGGGTCAATGAGCAGTTCTTC
>NA|TRBJ2-1|TRBV9|TRBD2
CASSVEIGGLAGSPSYNEQFF
TGTGCCAGCAGCGTAGAAATTGGGGGACTAGCGGGGTCCCCCTCCTACAATGAGCAGTTCTTC
>NA|TRBJ1-1|TRBV7-9|TRBD1
CASSLGDRLDTEAFF
TGTGCCAGCAGCTTGGGGGACAGGTTGGACACTGAAGCTTTCTTT
>NA|TRBJ2-7|TRBV6-5|NA
CASSNREGDYEQYF
TGTGCCAGCAGTAACCGGGAAGGTGACTACGAGCAGTACTTC
>NA|TRBJ1-1|TRBV19|TRBD1
CASSPRPGQLNTEAFF
TGTGCCAGTAGTCCTCGACCGGGACAGCTAAACACTGAAGCTTTCTTT
>NA|TRBJ2-7|TRBV11-3|NA
CASRIPGGGFAYEQYF
TGTGCCAGCAGAATCCCAGGCGGAGGGTTCGCCTACGAGCAGTACTTC
>NA|TRBJ2-3|TRBV30|TRBD2
CAWSVQAGLNTQYF
TGTGCCTGGAGTGTCCAAGCGGGGCTGAATACGCAGTATTTT
>NA|TRBJ1-6|TRBV7-2|TRBD1
CASSPRDRGNSPLHF
TGTGCCAGCAGCCCGAGGGACAGGGGAAATTCACCCCTCCACTTT
>NA|TRBJ1-3|TRBV6-1|NA
CASSEGVGSGNTIYF
TGTGCCAGCAGTGAAGGAGTCGGCTCTGGAAACACCATATATTTT